This T cell receptor beta chain was profiled in a study of cytomegalovirus exposure and HLA in healthy donors. The primer mix had 60 Vbeta and 13 Jbeta primers. Clones were sequenced by immunoSEQ multiplex PCR, and TCRdb holds only the in-frame ones, with some missing. The sample has 150,000 to 200,000 clones; roughly 74% are singletons. Source material: PBMCs. The source of this sequence is a woman in her twenties or thirties in good health and CMV-seropositive.

The CDR3 reads CASSLVVWLEAFF. The DNA for the CDR3 is TGTGCCAGCAGCTTAGTGGTATGGCTTGAAGCTTTCTTT. The chain links TRBV7-2 to TRBJ1-1; D is unclear. Germline values: CDR1 SGHTA, CDR2 FQGNSA. Trimming pared 1 base from V and 7 bases from J, leaving 10 bases between. This CDR3 is built from 13 residues.